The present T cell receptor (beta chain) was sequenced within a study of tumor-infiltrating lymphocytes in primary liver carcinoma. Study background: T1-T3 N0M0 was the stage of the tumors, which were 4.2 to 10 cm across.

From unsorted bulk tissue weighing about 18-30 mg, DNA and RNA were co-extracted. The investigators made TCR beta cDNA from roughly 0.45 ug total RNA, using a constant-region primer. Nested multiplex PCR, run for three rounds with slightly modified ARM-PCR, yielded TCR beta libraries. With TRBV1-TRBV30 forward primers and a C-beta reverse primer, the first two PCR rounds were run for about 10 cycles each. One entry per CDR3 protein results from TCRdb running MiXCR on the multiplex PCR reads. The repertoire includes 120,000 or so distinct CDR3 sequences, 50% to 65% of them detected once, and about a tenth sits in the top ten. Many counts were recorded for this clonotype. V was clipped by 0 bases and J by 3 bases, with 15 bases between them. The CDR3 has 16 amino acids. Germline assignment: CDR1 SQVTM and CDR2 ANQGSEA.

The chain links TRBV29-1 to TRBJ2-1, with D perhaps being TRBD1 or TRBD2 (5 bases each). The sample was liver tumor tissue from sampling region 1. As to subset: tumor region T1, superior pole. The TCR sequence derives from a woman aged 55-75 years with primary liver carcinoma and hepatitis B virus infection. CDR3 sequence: CSVEELEGAGYNEQFF. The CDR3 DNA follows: TGCAGCGTTGAAGAGTTGGAAGGGGCGGGCTACAATGAGCAGTTCTTC.